This T cell receptor beta chain was recovered during a study of OX40 agonist ivuxolimab in advanced cancers. In the study overall: Patients were dosed intravenously with ivuxolimab at 0.01 to 10 mg/kg every 2 weeks. Those treated in dose escalation had hepatocellular carcinoma, melanoma, renal cell cancer or head and neck cancer.

Repertoires were generated with immunoSEQ multiplex PCR, while TCRdb's copy carries only in-frame clones and drops some. This sample has about 62,000 clones, with around nine tenths found just once. Trimming took 3 bases from V and 4 from J, leaving 9 bases between them. This CDR3 has 13 residues. The germline gives CDR1 SNHLY, CDR2 FYNNEI. Systemic immunosuppression or autoimmune disease history was grounds to exclude patients. Samples of blood were obtained at baseline, on cycle 4 day 1, and on cycle 7 day 1. The gene calls are TRBV2 and TRBJ1-1, with D maybe TRBD1 (6 bases). This receptor was identified in an adult with an advanced solid tumor such as melanoma, head and neck, liver or kidney cancer. The source was CD4+ or CD8+ T cells sorted from blood, collected in a trial of the OX40 agonist ivuxolimab. Here the CDR3 DNA reads TGTGCCAGCAGTGATATCAGGGGCACTGAAGCTTTCTTT. Translation gives CASSDIRGTEAFF. Filled out from reference TRBV2 and TRBJ1-1, the complete variable domain reads EPEVTQTPSHQVTQMGQEVILRCVPISNHLYFYWYRQILGQKVEFLVSFYNNEISEKSEIFDDQFSVERPDGSNFTLKIRSTKLEDSAMYFCASSDIRGTEAFFGQGTRLTVV.